Given below is one TCR beta chain in context. The record originates from a study of blood T cells in healthy people across ages. The CDR3 sequence is 15 residues long. The ends lost 3 bases at V and 5 bases at J; junction bases unmatched: 6. Germline CDR1 SGHTA, CDR2 FQGNSA. The authors ran a second PCR of about 6 to 12 cycles using a sample-barcoded 5' primer and a J-beta primer mix. Using its own MiXCR run on the 5' RACE reads, TCRdb lists one record per CDR3 protein. The table has about 600,000 distinct CDR3 sequences, more than 45% seen once. This clonotype originated in an elderly man in good health. Sequencing was performed on blood. V usage is TRBV7-2 and J usage is TRBJ1-5; 8 nucleotides match TRBD1. CDR3 DNA sequence: TGTGCCAGCAGCTTGACAGGGGTTATGGATCAGCCCCAGCATTTT. This codes for CASSLTGVMDQPQHF.